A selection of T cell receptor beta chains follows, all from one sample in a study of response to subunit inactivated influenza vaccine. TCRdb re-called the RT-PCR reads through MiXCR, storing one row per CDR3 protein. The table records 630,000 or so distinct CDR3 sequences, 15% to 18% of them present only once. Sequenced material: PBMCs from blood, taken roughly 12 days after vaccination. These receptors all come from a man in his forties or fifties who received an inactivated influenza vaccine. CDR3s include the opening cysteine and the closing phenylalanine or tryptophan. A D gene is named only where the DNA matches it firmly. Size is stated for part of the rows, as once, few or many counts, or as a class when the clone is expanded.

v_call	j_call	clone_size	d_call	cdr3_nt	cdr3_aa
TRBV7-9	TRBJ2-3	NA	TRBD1	TGTGCCAGCAGCTCGGGACAGGGGGCGTTCACAGATACGCAGTATTTT	CASSSGQGAFTDTQYF
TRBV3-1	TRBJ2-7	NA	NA	TGTTCCAGCAGCCTTACCTACGAGCAGTACTTC	CSSSLTYEQYF
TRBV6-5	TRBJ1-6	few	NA	TGTGCCAGCAGTTACTCAAGGGGATATTCACCCCTCCACTTT	CASSYSRGYSPLHF
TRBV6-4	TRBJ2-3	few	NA	TGTGCCAGCAGTGACACGGGGGGCCCCACAGATACGCAGTATTTT	CASSDTGGPTDTQYF
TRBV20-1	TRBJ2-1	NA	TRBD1	TGCAGTGCTAGGGGGACAGGGTTCTACAATGAGCAGTTCTTC	CSARGTGFYNEQFF
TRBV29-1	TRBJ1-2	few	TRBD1	TGCAGCGTAGTTACTTCCCCGGGACAGGGATATGATGGCTACACCTTC	CSVVTSPGQGYDGYTF
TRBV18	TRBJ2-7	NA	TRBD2	TGTGCCAGCTCACCCCAGCGGGAGATGACCTACGAGCAGTACTTC	CASSPQREMTYEQYF
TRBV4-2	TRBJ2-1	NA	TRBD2	TGTGCCAGCAGCCGCCTAGCGGGGGAGGATGAGCAGTTCTTC	CASSRLAGEDEQFF
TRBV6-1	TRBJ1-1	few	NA	TGTGCCAGCACCATGAGGGTGTTCGGCACTGAAGCTTTCTTT	CASTMRVFGTEAFF
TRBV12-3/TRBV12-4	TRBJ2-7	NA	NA	TGTGCCAGCAGTTTATGGGGGGACGAGCAGTACTTC	CASSLWGDEQYF
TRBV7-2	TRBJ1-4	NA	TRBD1	TGTGCCAGCAGTCCCGGGACAGGATGGGAAAAACTGTTTTTT	CASSPGTGWEKLFF
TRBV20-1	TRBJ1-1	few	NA	TGCAGTGCTAGAGACCCAGGGATCACTGAAGCTTTCTTT	CSARDPGITEAFF
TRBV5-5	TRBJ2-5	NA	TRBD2	TGTGCCAGCAGCTCTAGCGGGGTAGGCAGGGAGACCCAGTACTTC	CASSSSGVGRETQYF
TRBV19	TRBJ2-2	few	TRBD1	TGTGCCAGTAGTGACCGGGACAGGAACACCGGGGAGCTGTTTTTT	CASSDRDRNTGELFF
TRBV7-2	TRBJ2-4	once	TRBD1	TGTGCCAGCAGCCCACGTCCCGGGACAGGGGCCAAAAACATTCAGTACTTC	CASSPRPGTGAKNIQYF
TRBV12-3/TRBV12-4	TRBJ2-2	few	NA	TGTGCCAGCAAGGACAGAAGCACCGGGGAGCTGTTTTTT	CASKDRSTGELFF
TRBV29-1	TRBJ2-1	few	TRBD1	TGCAGCGTTGAATTTCGGACCGGGGACAGTTACAATGAGCAGTTCTTC	CSVEFRTGDSYNEQFF
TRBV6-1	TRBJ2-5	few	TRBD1	TGTGCCAGCAGGAAACAGGGGTTTGCGGAGACCCAGTACTTC	CASRKQGFAETQYF
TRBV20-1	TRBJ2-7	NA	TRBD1	TGCAGTGCTAGAACAGACAGGGTAGGCGAGCAGTACTTC	CSARTDRVGEQYF
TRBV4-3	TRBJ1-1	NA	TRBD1	TGCGCCAGCAGCCGAGCCCAGGGGGGAGACACTGAAGCTTTCTTT	CASSRAQGGDTEAFF
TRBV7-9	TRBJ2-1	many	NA	TGTGCCAGCAGCACCCCGGGACCCCACAATGAGCAGTTCTTC	CASSTPGPHNEQFF
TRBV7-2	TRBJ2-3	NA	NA	TGTGCCAGCAGCGTGGAGAGTACGCAGTATTTT	CASSVESTQYF
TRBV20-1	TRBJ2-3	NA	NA	TGCAGTGCTGGAGTAGGGGGGGAGCTGAACACAGATACGCAGTATTTT	CSAGVGGELNTDTQYF
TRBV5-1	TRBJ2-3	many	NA	TGCGCCAGCAGCTTACAGCTACCCACAGATACGCAGTATTTT	CASSLQLPTDTQYF
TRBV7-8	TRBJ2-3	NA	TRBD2	TGTGCCAGCAGGAAGCGGGGGGGCGGCACAGATACGCAGTATTTT	CASRKRGGGTDTQYF
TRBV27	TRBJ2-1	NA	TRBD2	TGTGCCAGCAGTATCGGGACTAGCGGGAGTTATGAGCAGTTCTTC	CASSIGTSGSYEQFF
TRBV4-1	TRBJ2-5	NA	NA	TGCGCCAGCAGCCCTCTCGCTTATATCGAGACCCAGTACTTC	CASSPLAYIETQYF
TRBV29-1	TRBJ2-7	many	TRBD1	TGCAGCGTTGGGACAGGGGCCTACGAGCAGTACTTC	CSVGTGAYEQYF
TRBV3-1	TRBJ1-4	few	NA	TGTGCCAGCAGACAAGGGGGGGAAGGATGGAAACTGTTTTTT	CASRQGGEGWKLFF
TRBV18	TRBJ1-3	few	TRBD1	TGTGCCAGCTCACCACATACAGGGGGATATGGAAACACCATATATTTT	CASSPHTGGYGNTIYF
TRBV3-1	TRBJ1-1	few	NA	TGTGCCAGCAGCCAAGTTCAGCCGGGGAACACTGAAGCTTTCTTT	CASSQVQPGNTEAFF
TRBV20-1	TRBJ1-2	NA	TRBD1	TGCAGTGCTAGAGATGGGACAGTCTATGGCTACACCTTC	CSARDGTVYGYTF
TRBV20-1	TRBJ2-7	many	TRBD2	TGCAGTGCTAGAGATAAACTAGCGGCCTCCTACGAGCAGTACTTC	CSARDKLAASYEQYF
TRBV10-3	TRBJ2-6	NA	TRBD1	TGTGCCCTTGGACAGGCCTCTGGGGCCAACGTCCTGACTTTC	CALGQASGANVLTF